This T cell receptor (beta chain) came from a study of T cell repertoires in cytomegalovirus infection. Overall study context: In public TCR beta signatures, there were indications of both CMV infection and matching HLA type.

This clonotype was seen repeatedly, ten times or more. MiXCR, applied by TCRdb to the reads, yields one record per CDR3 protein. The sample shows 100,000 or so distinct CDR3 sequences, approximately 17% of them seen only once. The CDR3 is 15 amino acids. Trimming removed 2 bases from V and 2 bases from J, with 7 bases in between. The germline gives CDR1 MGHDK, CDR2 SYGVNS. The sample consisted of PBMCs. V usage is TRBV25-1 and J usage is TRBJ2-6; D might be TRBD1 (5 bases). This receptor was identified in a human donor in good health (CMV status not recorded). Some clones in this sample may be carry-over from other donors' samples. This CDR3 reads CASSEPRAGANVLTF. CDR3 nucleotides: TGTGCCAGCAGTGAACCCAGGGCTGGGGCCAACGTCCTGACTTTC.